These 11 T cell receptor beta chains came from one sample sequenced in a study of neurological immune-mediated disorders. TCRdb analysed the 5' RACE reads with MiXCR anew, one entry per CDR3 protein. The sample consists of about 39,000 distinct CDR3 sequences, almost 7.5% of them appearing once. The material sequenced was CD4+ T cells from blood. The receptors derive from a man aged 50 or older in good health.

This clonotype was observed many times. The chain links TRBV3-1 to TRBJ2-7; 9 nucleotides agree with TRBD1. Germline CDR1 LGHDT, CDR2 YNNKEL (reference sequence). The CDR3 is made up of 14 amino acids. J gave up 5 bases and V 4 bases, and 6 bases lay outside the gene matches. The CDR3 spells CASSRGQGTHEQYF. CDR3 coding DNA: TGTGCCAGCAGCCGCGGACAGGGGACCCACGAGCAGTACTTC.

This clonotype was detected ten times or more. The chain uses TRBV10-2 and TRBJ1-1; D is perhaps TRBD1 (6 bases). Germline V gene sequence: CDR1 WSHSY, CDR2 SAAADI. V lost 4 bases to trimming and J lost 0 bases, with 12 bases between them. The CDR3 extends over 15 amino acids. CDR3 in DNA: TGCGCCAGCAGTGCCAGGGGTGCTATGAACACTGAAGCTTTCTTT. Translating gives CASSARGAMNTEAFF.

This chain joins TRBV24-1 and TRBJ2-2, with 11 positions matching TRBD2. The CDR3 extends over 17 amino acids. Germline V gene data show CDR1 as KGHDR and CDR2 as SFDVKD. Trimming cost V 1 base and J 8 bases; bases outside gene matches: 8. Here the CDR3 reads CATSDFGGTSGFGELFF. The CDR3 region has the DNA TGTGCCACCAGTGATTTCGGGGGGACTAGCGGTTTTGGGGAGCTGTTTTTT.

The V and J genes are TRBV6-1 and TRBJ2-2; a possible D gene is TRBD1 (6 bases). V lost 7 bases, J lost 8 bases, and 20 bases lay in between. CDR1 is MNHNS, CDR2 SASEGT, per germline. This CDR3 is 15 amino acids long. CDR3 sequence reads: CASILGHGGTGELFF. The CDR3 coding sequence is TGTGCCAGCATTCTGGGACATGGAGGTACTGGGGAGCTGTTTTTT.

This clonotype was seen repeatedly, ten times or more. This chain uses TRBV20-1 with TRBJ2-7; D call uncertain. The CDR3 extends over 14 amino acids. Germline V CDR1 and CDR2: DFQATT, SNEGSKA (reference sequence). V was pared by 3 bases and J by 0 bases, with 12 bases between. The CDR3 loop is CSASGGPISYEQYF. The CDR3 coding sequence is TGCAGTGCTAGCGGCGGCCCAATCTCCTACGAGCAGTACTTC.

The gene calls are TRBV24-1 and TRBJ1-5, with D perhaps TRBD1 (6 bases). Trimming removed 4 bases from V and 4 bases from J, with 19 bases in between. The CDR3 length is 17 residues. Looked up from germline, CDR1 is KGHDR and CDR2 is SFDVKD. CDR3 sequence reads: CATSDPSPDSVNQPQHF. The CDR3 DNA reads TGTGCCACCAGTGACCCCAGCCCGGACAGCGTTAATCAGCCCCAGCATTTT.

This clonotype was counted ten times or more. The chain recombines TRBV20-1 with TRBJ1-5, with no clear D. Germline V gene lookup returns CDR1 DFQATT and CDR2 SNEGSKA (reference sequence). The CDR3 extends over 14 amino acids. V was shortened by 6 bases and J by 3 bases, with 15 bases between the two germline ends. DNA for the CDR3: TGCAGTGCCCAGACGGGCGGTGACAATCAGCCCCAGCATTTT. The encoded protein is CSAQTGGDNQPQHF.

This clonotype was detected many times. The chain recombines TRBV29-1 with TRBJ2-7, with TRBD1 matching 8 bases. Germline CDR1 is SQVTM and CDR2 is ANQGSEA. This CDR3 region has 13 residues. After removal of 7 bases from V and 4 bases from J, the junction contained 9 bases not matched to a gene. CDR3 sequence reads: CSANTGGIYEQYF. In DNA, the CDR3 is TGCAGCGCCAATACAGGGGGTATTTACGAGCAGTACTTC.

This clonotype was recorded many times. The chain is built from TRBV7-9 and TRBJ2-1; D is unresolved. This CDR3 contains 15 residues. The V gene's germline CDR1 is SEHNR and CDR2 FQNEAQ (reference sequence). The ends were cut back, 5 bases at V and 4 bases at J, with 15 bases in the middle. The CDR3 here is CASSTRFSIYNEQFF. In nucleotides, the CDR3 is TGTGCCAGCAGCACCCGATTTTCCATATACAATGAGCAGTTCTTC.

This clonotype was picked up many times. The rearrangement uses TRBV24-1 and TRBJ2-3; TRBD1 or TRBD2 may be the D gene (5 bases each). The germline CDR1 and CDR2 sequences are KGHDR and SFDVKD. Trimming took off 4 bases at V and 4 bases at J, with 20 bases between the two ends. This CDR3 has 17 residues. For the CDR3, the DNA is TGTGCCACCAGTGACCACGTAGTAGGGGCCGGGGCAGATACGCAGTATTTT. It yields the protein CATSDHVVGAGADTQYF.

This clonotype was seen repeatedly, ten times or more. The chain employs TRBV5-1 and TRBJ1-5; the match to TRBD1 covers 8 bases. Germline CDR1 SGHRS, CDR2 YFSETQ. This CDR3 region has 15 residues. J lost 3 bases, V lost 4 bases, and 6 bases had no gene match. In nucleotides, the CDR3 is TGCGCCAGCAGCACAGGACAGGGCAACAATCAGCCCCAGCATTTT. It translates to CASSTGQGNNQPQHF.